These 5 T cell receptor beta chains were sequenced from one sample in a study of cytomegalovirus exposure and HLA in healthy donors. The protocol was immunoSEQ multiplex PCR, while the TCRdb copy is restricted to in-frame clones and leaves out a portion. The top ten hold 0.6% to 0.85% of the sample, which has tens of thousands of clones, about 96% seen once. Sequences were obtained from PBMCs. All receptors derive from a man between 18 and 29 years old in good health and CMV-seronegative.

This chain connects TRBV10-2 to TRBJ2-6; 7 bases line up with TRBD2. Germline values: CDR1 WSHSY, CDR2 SAAADI. Trimming cost V 3 bases and J 4 bases; bases outside gene matches: 6. The CDR3 is 16 amino acids. The CDR3 loop is CASSESGRAGANVLTF. The CDR3 DNA follows: TGCGCCAGCAGTGAATCAGGGAGGGCCGGGGCCAACGTCCTGACTTTC.

The gene calls are TRBV10-1 and TRBJ2-1; D is possibly TRBD2 (6 bases). The V and J ends lost 2 bases and 8 bases respectively, with 10 bases between them. The germline V gene has CDR1 WNHNN and CDR2 SYGVQD (reference sequence). The CDR3 is 13 amino acids. CDR3 sequence reads: CASSEGGGDEQFF. The DNA of the CDR3 is TGCGCCAGCAGTGAGGGGGGAGGCGATGAGCAGTTCTTC.

This clone was counted a single time. V and J are TRBV6-4 and TRBJ2-2; 7 nucleotides align to TRBD1. The V segment lost 6 bases and the J segment 4 bases; nucleotides outside the gene matches: 5. The CDR3 is made up of 14 amino acids. Per the germline V gene, CDR1 is MRHNA and CDR2 is SNTAGT. This CDR3 reads CASRATGITGELFF. CDR3 nucleotide sequence: TGTGCCAGCAGAGCGACAGGGATCACCGGGGAGCTGTTTTTT.

This sequence joins TRBV21-1 and TRBJ2-7; the D call of TRBD2 is as the table states it, not checked on the DNA. TRBV21-1 is given as a pseudogene. CDR3 length: 16 residues. CDR3 nucleotide sequence: TGTGCCAGCAGCAAAGAGGGGTCAGCTAGCGGGTGCGAGCAGTACGTC. This sequence encodes CASSKEGSASGCEQYV.

The chain combines TRBV6-9 with TRBJ2-3, with D possibly matching TRBD1 (5 bases). Germline loops: CDR1 MNHGY, CDR2 SVAAGI. The CDR3 length is 12 residues. The V gene lost 6 bases and the J gene lost 9 bases, with 13 bases spanning the gap. The CDR3 region is CASSRPGSTQYF. The CDR3 DNA reads TGTGCCAGCAGCCGTCCAGGGTCAACGCAGTATTTT.